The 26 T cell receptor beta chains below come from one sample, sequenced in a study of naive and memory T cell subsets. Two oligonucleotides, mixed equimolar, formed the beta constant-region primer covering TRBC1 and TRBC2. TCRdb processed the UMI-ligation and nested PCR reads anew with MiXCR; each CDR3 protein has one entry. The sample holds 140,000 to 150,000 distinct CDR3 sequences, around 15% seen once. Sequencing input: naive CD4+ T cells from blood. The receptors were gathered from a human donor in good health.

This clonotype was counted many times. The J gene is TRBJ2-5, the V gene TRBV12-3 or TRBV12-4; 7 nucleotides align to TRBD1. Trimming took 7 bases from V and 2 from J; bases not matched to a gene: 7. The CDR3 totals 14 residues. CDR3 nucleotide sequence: TGTGCCAGCAACTCACGGGACAGACAAGAGACCCAGTACTTC. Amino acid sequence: CASNSRDRQETQYF.

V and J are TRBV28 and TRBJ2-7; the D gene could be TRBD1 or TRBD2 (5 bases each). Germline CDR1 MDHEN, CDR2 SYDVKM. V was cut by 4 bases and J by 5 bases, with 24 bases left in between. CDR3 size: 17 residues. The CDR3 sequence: CASSSTHRDRGSHEQYF. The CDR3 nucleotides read TGTGCCAGCAGTTCGACGCACCGGGACCGGGGATCCCACGAGCAGTACTTC. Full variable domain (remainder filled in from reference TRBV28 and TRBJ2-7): DVKVTQSSRYLVKRTGEKVFLECVQDMDHENMFWYRQDPGLGLRLIYFSYDVKMKEKGDIPEGYSVSREKKERFSLILESASTNQTSMYLCASSSTHRDRGSHEQYFGPGTRLTVT.

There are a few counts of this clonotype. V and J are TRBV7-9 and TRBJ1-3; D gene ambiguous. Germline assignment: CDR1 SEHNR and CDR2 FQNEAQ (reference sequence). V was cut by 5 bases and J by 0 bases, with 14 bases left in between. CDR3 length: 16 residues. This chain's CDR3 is CASSLDWVRSGNTIYF. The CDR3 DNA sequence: TGTGCCAGCAGCCTCGACTGGGTTCGCTCTGGAAACACCATATATTTT.

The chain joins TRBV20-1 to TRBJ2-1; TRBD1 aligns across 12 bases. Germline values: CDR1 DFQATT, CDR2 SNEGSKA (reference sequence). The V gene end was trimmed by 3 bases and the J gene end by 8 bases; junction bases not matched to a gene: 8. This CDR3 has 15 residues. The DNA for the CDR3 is TGCAGTGCTAGTTGGTCGGGACAGGGGGCCGATGAGCAGTTCTTC. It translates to CSASWSGQGADEQFF.

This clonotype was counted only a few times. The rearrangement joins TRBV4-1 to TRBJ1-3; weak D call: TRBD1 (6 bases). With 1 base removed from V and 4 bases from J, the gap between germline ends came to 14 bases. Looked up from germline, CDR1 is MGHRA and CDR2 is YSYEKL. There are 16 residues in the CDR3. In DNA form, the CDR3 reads TGCGCCAGCAGCCAAGTGGTTCAGGGGCCAGGAAACACCATATATTTT. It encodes CASSQVVQGPGNTIYF.

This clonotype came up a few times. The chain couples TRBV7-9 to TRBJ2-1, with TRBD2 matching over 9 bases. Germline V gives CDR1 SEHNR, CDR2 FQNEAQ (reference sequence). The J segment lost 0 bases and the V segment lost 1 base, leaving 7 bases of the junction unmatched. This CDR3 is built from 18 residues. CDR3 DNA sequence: TGTGCCAGCAGCTTAGGTCTAGCGGGAACTAGCTCCTACAATGAGCAGTTCTTC. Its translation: CASSLGLAGTSSYNEQFF. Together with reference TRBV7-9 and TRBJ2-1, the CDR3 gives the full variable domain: DTGVSQNPRHKITKRGQNVTFRCDPISEHNRLYWYRQTLGQGPEFLTYFQNEAQLEKSRLLSDRFSAERPKGSFSTLEIQRTEQGDSAMYLCASSLGLAGTSSYNEQFFGPGTRLTVL.

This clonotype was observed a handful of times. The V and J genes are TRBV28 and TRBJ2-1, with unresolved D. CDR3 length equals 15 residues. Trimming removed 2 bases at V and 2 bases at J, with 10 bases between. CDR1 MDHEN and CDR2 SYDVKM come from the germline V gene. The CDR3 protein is CASSLAETAYNEQFF. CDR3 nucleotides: TGTGCCAGCAGTTTAGCGGAGACGGCCTACAATGAGCAGTTCTTC.

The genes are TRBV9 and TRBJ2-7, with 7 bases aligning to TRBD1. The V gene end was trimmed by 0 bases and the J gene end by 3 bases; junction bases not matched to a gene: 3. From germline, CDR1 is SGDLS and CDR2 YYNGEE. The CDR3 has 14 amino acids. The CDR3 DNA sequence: TGTGCCAGCAGCGTAGCGGACAGGAACTACGAGCAGTACTTC. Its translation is CASSVADRNYEQYF.

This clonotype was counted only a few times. This CDR3 is CASSYLDRTGSPLHF. In DNA form, the CDR3 reads TGTGCCAGCAGTTACCTGGACAGAACCGGTTCACCCCTCCACTTT. V gene TRBV28 combines with J gene TRBJ1-6; a possible D gene is TRBD1 (6 bases). Germline V lookup: CDR1 MDHEN, CDR2 SYDVKM. The CDR3 loop spans 15 amino acids. Trimming removed 4 bases at V and 9 bases at J, with 16 bases between.

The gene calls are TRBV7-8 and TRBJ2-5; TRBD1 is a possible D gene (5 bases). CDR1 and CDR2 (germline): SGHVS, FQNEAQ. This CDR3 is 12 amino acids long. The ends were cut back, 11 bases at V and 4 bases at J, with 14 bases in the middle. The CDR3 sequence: CAGAVRSETQYF. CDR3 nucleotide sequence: TGTGCCGGGGCGGTGCGGTCAGAGACCCAGTACTTC.

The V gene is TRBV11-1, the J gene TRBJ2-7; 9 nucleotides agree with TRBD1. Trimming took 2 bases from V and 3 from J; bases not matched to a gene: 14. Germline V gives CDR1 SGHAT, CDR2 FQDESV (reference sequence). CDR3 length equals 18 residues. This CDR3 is CASSLRGSPGTGNYEQYF. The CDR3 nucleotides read TGTGCCAGCAGCTTACGTGGGAGTCCCGGGACAGGGAACTACGAGCAGTACTTC.

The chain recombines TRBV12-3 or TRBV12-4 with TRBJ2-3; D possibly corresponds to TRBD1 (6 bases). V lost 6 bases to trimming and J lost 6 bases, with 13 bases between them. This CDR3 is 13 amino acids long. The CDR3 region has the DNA TGTGCCAGCAGGGCGACAGGAGTTGATACGCAGTATTTT. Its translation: CASRATGVDTQYF.

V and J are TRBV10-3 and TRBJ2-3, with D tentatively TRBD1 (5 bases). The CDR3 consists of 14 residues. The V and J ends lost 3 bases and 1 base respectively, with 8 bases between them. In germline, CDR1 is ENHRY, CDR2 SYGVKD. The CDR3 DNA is TGTGCCATCAGTGAAAAGACAGGCACAGATACGCAGTATTTT. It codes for CAISEKTGTDTQYF.

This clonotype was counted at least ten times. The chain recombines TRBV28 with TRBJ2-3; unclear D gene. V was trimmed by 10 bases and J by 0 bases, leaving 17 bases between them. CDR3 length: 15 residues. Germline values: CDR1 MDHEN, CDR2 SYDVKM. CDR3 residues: CATKPQSLSTDTQYF. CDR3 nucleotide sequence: TGTGCCACCAAACCCCAGTCCCTAAGCACAGATACGCAGTATTTT.

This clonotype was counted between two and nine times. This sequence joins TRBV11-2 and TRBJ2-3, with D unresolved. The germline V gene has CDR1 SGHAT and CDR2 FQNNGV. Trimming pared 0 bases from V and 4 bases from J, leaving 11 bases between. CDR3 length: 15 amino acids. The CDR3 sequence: CASSLEGYGADTQYF. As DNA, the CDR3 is TGTGCCAGCAGCTTAGAAGGGTACGGCGCAGATACGCAGTATTTT.

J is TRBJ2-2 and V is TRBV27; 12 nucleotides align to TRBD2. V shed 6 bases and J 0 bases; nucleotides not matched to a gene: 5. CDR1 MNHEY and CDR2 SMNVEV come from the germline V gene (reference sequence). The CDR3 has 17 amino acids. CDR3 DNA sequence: TGTGCCAGCAGCCTTCTAGCGGGAGGGCCGAACACCGGGGAGCTGTTTTTT. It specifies CASSLLAGGPNTGELFF.

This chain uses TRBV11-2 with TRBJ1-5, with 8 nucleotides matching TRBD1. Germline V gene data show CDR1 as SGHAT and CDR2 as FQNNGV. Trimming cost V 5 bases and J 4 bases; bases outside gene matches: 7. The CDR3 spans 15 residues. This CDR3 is CASSPGQGPNQPQHF. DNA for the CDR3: TGTGCCAGCAGCCCAGGACAGGGACCGAATCAGCCCCAGCATTTT.

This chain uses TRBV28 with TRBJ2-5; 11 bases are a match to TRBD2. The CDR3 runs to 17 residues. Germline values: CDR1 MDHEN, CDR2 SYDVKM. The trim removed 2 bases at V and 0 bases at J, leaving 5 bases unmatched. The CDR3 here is CASSLPGLAGNQETQYF. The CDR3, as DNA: TGTGCCAGCAGTTTACCCGGACTAGCGGGCAACCAAGAGACCCAGTACTTC.

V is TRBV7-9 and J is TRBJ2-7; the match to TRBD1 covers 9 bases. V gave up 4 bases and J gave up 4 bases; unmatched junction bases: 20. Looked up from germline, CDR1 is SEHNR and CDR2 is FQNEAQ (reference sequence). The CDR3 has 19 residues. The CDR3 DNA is TGTGCCAGCAGCTCCGGTCTTAGGAGACGGGGACAGGGTTTGTACGAGCAGTACTTC. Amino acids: CASSSGLRRRGQGLYEQYF. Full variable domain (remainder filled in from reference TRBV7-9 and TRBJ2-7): DTGVSQNPRHKITKRGQNVTFRCDPISEHNRLYWYRQTLGQGPEFLTYFQNEAQLEKSRLLSDRFSAERPKGSFSTLEIQRTEQGDSAMYLCASSSGLRRRGQGLYEQYFGPGTRLTVT.

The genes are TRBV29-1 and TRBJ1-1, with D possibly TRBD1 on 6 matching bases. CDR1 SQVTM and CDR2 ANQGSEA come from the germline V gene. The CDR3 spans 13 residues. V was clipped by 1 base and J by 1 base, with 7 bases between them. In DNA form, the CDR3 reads TGCAGCGTTGAAGGGACAGAGAACACTGAAGCTTTCTTT. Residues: CSVEGTENTEAFF.

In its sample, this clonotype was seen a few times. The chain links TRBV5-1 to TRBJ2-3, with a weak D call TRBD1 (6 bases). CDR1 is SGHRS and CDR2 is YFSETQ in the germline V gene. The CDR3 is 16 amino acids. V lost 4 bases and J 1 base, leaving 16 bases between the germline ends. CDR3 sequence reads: CASSPTGRGGTDTQYF. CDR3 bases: TGCGCCAGCAGCCCAACAGGGCGAGGAGGCACAGATACGCAGTATTTT.

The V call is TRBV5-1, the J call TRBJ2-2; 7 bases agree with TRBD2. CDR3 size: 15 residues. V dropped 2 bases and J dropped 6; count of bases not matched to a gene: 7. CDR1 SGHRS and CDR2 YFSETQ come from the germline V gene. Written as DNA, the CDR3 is TGCGCCAGCAGCTTAATAGCGGGTTTGGCCGGGGAGCTGTTTTTT. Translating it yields CASSLIAGLAGELFF.

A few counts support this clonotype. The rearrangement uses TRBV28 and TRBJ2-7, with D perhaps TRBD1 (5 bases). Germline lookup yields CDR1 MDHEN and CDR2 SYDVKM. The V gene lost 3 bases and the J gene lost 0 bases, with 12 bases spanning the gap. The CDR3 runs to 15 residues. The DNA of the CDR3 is TGTGCCAGCAGTTTTGGTGACAGCTACTCCTACGAGCAGTACTTC. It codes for CASSFGDSYSYEQYF.

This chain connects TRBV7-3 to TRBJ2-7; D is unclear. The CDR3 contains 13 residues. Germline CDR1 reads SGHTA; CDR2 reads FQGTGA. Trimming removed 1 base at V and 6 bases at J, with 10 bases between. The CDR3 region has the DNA TGTGCCAGCAGCTTAAGCATGGTCGGCGAGCAGTACTTC. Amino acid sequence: CASSLSMVGEQYF.

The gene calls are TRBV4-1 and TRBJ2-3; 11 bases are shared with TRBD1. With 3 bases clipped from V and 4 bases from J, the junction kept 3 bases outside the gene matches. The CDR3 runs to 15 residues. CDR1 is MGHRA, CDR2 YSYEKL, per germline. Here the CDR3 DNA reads TGCGCCAGCAGCCAGGGACAGGGGGACGCAGATACGCAGTATTTT. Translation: CASSQGQGDADTQYF.

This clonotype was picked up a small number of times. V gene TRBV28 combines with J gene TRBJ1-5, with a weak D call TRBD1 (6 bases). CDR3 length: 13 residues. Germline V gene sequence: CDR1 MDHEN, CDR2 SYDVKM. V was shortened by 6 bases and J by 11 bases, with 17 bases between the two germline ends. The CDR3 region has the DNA TGTGCCAGCAGCCCCCCCGGGACAATCGCCCAGCATTTT. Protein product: CASSPPGTIAQHF.